Given below is one T cell receptor (beta chain) in context. This specimen belongs to a study of control samples from healthy donors and cancer patients. TCRdb keeps only in-frame clones here, not all; method: immunoSEQ multiplex PCR. The table lists about 130,000 clones, approximately 90% of them singletons. CDR3 length: 16 amino acids. V gave up 0 bases and J gave up 5 bases; unmatched junction bases: 9. CDR1 is SGHKS, CDR2 YYEKEE, per germline (reference sequence). The clonotype originates from a young man in good health. The sample was blood. The chain uses TRBV5-5 and TRBJ2-5, with 8 bases that match TRBD2. CDR3: CASSLGPRGAGETQYF. The CDR3 coding sequence is TGTGCCAGCAGCTTGGGGCCGCGGGGGGCCGGGGAGACCCAGTACTTC.